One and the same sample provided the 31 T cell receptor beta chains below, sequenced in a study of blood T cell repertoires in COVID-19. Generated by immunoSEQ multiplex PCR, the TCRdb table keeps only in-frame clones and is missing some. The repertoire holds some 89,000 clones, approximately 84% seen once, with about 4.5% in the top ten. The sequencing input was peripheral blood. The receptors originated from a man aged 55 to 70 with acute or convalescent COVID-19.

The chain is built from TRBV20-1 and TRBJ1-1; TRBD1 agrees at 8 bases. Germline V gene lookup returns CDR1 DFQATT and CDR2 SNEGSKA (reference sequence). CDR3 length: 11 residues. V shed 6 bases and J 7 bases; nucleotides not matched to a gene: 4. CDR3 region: CSANRGSEAFF. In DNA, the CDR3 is TGCAGTGCAAACAGGGGGAGTGAAGCTTTCTTT.

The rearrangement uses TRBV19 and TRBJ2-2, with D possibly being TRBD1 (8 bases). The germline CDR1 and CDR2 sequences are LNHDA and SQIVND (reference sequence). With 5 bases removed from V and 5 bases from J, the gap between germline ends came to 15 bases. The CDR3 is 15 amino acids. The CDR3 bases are TGTGCCAGTAGTTCGGACAGGGAGGGGACCGGGGAGCTGTTTTTT. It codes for CASSSDREGTGELFF.

Here the CDR3 reads CASSPPFVTQYF. The CDR3 region has the DNA TGTGCCAGCAGCCCCCCCTTTGTGACCCAGTACTTC. This chain connects TRBV7-8 to TRBJ2-5, with D hard to call. CDR1 is SGHVS and CDR2 is FQNEAQ in the germline V gene. The CDR3 consists of 12 residues. Trimming removed 5 bases from V and 7 bases from J, with 11 bases in between. The full variable domain, rest sourced from reference TRBV7-8 and TRBJ2-5, is GAGVSQSPRYKVAKRGQDVALRCDPISGHVSLFWYQQALGQGPEFLTYFQNEAQLDKSGLPSDRFFAERPEGSVSTLKIQRTQQEDSAVYLCASSPPFVTQYFGPGTRLLVL.

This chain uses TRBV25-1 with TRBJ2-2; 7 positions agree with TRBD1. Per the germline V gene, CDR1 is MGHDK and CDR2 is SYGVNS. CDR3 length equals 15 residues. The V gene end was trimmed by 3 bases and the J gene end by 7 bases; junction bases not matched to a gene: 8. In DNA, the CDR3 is TGTGCCAGCAGTGAGACCGACAGGGACAGCGGGGAGCTGTTTTTT. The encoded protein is CASSETDRDSGELFF.

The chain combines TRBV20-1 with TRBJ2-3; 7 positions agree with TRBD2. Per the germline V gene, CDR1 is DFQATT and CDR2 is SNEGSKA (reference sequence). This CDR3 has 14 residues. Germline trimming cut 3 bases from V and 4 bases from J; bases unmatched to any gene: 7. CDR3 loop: CSASGAGDSDTQYF. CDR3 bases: TGCAGTGCTAGTGGGGCGGGAGACTCAGATACGCAGTATTTT.

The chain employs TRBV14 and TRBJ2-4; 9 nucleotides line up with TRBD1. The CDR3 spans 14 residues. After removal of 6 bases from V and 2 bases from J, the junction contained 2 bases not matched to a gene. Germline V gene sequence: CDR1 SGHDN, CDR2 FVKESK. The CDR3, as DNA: TGTGCCAGCAGAGGGACAGGGACCAAAAACATTCAGTACTTC. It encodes CASRGTGTKNIQYF.

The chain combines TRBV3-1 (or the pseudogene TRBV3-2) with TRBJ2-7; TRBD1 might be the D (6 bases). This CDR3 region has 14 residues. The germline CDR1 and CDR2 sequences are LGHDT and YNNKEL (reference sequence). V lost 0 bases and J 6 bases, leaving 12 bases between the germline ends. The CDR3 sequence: CASSQEGGSREQYF. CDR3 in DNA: TGTGCCAGCAGCCAAGAAGGGGGATCCCGCGAGCAGTACTTC.

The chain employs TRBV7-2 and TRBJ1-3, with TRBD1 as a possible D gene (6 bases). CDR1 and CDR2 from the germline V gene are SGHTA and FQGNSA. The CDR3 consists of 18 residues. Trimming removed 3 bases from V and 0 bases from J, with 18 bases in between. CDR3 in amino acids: CASSLPGLTGISGNTIYF. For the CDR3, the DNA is TGTGCCAGCAGCTTGCCCGGCCTCACAGGGATCTCTGGAAACACCATATATTTT.

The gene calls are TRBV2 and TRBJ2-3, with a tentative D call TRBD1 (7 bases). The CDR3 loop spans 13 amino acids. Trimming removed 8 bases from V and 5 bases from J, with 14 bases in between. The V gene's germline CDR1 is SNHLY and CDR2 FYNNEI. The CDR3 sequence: CASRGGGVDTQYF. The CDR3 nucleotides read TGTGCCAGCCGTGGAGGGGGCGTAGATACGCAGTATTTT.

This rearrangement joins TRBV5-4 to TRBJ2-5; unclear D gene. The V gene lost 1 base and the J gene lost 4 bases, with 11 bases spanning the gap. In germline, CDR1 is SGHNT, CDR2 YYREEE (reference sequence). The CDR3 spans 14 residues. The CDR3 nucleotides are TGTGCCAGCAGCTTGAGCTCCCACGCAGAGACCCAGTACTTC. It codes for CASSLSSHAETQYF.

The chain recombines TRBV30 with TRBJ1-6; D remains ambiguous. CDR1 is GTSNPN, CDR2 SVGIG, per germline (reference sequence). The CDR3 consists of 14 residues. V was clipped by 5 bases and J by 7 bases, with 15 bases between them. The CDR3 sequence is CAWRSEGVNSPLHF. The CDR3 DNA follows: TGTGCCTGGCGGAGTGAGGGAGTCAATTCACCCCTCCACTTT.

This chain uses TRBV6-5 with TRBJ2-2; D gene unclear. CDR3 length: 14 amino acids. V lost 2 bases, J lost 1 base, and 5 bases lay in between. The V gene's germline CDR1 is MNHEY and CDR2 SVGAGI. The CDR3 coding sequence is TGTGCCAGCAGTTACGGGCGGAACACCGGGGAGCTGTTTTTT. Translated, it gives CASSYGRNTGELFF.

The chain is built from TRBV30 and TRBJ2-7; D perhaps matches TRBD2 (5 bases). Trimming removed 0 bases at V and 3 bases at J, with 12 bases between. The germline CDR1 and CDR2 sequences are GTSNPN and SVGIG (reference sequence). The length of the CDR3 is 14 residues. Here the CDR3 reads CAWSVAGGGYEQYF. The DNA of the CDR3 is TGTGCCTGGAGTGTGGCAGGAGGCGGCTACGAGCAGTACTTC.

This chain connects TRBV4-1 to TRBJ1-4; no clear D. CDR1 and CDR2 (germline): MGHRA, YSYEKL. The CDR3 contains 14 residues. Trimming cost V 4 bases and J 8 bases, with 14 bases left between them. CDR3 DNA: TGCGCCAGCAGCCCGGGAAGTCTGGAGGAAAAACTGTTTTTT. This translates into CASSPGSLEEKLFF.

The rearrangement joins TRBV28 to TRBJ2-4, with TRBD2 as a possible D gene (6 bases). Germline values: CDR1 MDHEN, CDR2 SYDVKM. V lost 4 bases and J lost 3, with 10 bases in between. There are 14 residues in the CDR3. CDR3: CASSSRDFKNIQYF. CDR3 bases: TGTGCCAGCAGTTCCCGGGACTTCAAAAACATTCAGTACTTC.

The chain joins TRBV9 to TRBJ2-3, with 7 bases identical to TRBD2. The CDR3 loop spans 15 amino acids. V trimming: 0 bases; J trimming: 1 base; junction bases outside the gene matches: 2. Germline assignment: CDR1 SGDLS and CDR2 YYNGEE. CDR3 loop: CASSVGGRGTDTQYF. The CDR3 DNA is TGTGCCAGCAGCGTAGGCGGGAGAGGCACAGATACGCAGTATTTT.

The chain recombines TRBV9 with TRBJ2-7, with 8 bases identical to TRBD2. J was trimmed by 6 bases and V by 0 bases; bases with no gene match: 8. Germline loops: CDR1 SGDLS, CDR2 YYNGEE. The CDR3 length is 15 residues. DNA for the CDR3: TGTGCCAGCAGCGTAGGGGCTAGCGGGTCGTCCGAGCAGTACTTC. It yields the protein CASSVGASGSSEQYF. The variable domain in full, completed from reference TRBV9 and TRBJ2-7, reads DSGVTQTPKHLITATGQRVTLRCSPRSGDLSVYWYQQSLDQGLQFLIQYYNGEERAKGNILERFSAQQFPDLHSELNLSSLELGDSALYFCASSVGASGSSEQYFGPGTRLTVT.

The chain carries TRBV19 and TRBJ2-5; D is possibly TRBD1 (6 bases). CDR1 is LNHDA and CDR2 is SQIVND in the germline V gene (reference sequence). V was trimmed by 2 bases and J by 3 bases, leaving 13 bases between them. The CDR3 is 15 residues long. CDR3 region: CASSIWDTGKETQYF. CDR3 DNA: TGTGCCAGTAGTATATGGGACACTGGGAAAGAGACCCAGTACTTC.

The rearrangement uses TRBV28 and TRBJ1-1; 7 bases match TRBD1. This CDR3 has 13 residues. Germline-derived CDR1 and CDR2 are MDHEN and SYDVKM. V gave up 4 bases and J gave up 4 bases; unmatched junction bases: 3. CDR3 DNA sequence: TGTGCCAGCAGTTCCAGGGGGAGCACTGAAGCTTTCTTT. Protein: CASSSRGSTEAFF.

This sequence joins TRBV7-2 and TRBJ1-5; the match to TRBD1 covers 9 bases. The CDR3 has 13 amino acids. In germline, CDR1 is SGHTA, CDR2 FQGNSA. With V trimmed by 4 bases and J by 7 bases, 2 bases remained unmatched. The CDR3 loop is CASSSGTGQPQHF. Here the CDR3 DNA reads TGTGCCAGCAGCTCCGGGACAGGGCAGCCCCAGCATTTT.

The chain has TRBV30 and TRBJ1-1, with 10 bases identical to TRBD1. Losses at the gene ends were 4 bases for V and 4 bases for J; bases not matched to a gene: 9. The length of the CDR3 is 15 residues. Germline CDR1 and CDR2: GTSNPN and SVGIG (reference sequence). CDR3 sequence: CAWTRDRGLSTEAFF. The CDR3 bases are TGTGCCTGGACACGGGACAGGGGCTTATCCACTGAAGCTTTCTTT.

The CDR3 protein is CSVDFGHYGYTF. The DNA for the CDR3 is TGCAGCGTTGATTTCGGTCACTATGGCTACACCTTC. The chain couples TRBV29-1 to TRBJ1-2, with D unclear. Trimming stripped 3 bases from V and 3 bases from J, with 8 bases between. The CDR3 length is 12 residues. CDR1 and CDR2 from the germline V gene are SQVTM and ANQGSEA.

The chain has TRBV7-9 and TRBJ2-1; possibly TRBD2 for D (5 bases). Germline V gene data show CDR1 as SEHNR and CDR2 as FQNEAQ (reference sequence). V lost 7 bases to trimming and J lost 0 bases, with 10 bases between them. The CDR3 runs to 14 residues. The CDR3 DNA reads TGTGCCAGCATAAAACTAGACTCCTACAATGAGCAGTTCTTC. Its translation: CASIKLDSYNEQFF.

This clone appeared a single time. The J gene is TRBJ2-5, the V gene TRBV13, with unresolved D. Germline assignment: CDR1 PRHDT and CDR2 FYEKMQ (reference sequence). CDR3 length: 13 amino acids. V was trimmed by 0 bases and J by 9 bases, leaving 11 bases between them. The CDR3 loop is CASSLGPGMAQYF. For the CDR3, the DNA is TGTGCCAGCAGCTTAGGCCCGGGTATGGCCCAGTACTTC.

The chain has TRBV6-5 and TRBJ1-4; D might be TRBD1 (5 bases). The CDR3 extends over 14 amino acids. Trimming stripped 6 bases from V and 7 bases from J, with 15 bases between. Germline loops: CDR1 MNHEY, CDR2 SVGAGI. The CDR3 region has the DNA TGTGCCAGCAGGGAGGGCGCAGGGTCTGAAAAACTGTTTTTT. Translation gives CASREGAGSEKLFF.

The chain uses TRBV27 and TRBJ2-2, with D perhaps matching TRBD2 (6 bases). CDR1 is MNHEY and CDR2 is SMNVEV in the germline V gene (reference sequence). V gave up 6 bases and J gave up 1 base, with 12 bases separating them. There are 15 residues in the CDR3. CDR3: CASRGLLRNTGELFF. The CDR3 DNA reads TGTGCCAGCAGGGGACTTCTGAGGAACACCGGGGAGCTGTTTTTT.

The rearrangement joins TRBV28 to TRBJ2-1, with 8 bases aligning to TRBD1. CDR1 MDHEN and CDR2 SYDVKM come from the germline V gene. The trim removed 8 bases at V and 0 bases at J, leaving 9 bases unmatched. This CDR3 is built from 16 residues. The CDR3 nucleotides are TGTGCCAGCTCCCTACCGGGACAGGTCTCCTACAATGAGCAGTTCTTC. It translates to CASSLPGQVSYNEQFF.

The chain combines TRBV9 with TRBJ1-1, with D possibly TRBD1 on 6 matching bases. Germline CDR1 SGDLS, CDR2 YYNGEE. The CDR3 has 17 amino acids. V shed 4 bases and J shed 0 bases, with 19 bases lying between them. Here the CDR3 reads CASSQGRDKGVNTEAFF. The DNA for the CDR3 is TGTGCCAGCAGCCAGGGGAGGGACAAAGGGGTGAACACTGAAGCTTTCTTT.

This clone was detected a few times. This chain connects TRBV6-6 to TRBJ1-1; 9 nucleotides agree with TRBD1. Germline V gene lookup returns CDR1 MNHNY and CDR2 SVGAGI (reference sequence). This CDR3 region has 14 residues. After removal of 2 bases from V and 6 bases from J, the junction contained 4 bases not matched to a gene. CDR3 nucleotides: TGTGCCAGCAGTTACCGGGACAGGGCGTCTGAAGCTTTCTTT. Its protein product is CASSYRDRASEAFF.

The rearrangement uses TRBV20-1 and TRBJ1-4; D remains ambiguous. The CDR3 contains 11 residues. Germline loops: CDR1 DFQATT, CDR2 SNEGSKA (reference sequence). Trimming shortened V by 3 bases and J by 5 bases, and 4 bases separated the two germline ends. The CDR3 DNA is TGCAGTGCTAGCAGAAATGAAAAACTGTTTTTT. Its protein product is CSASRNEKLFF.

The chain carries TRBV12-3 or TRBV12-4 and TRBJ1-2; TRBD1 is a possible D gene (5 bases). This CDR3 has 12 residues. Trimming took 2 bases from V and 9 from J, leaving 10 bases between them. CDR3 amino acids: CASSLQAGSYTF. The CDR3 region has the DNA TGTGCCAGCAGTTTACAGGCAGGGAGCTACACCTTC.